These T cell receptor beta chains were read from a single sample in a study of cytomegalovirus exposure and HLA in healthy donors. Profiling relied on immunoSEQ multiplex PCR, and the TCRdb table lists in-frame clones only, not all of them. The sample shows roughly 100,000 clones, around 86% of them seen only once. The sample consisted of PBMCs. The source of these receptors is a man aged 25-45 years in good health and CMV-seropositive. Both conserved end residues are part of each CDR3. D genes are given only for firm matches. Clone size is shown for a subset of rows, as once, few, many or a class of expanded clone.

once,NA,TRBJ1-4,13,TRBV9,CASSPHTGEKLFF,TGTGCCAGCAGCCCCCATACGGGGGAAAAACTGTTTTTT
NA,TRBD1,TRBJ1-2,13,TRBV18,CASSPAGGYGYTF,TGTGCCAGCTCACCAGCAGGGGGGTATGGCTACACCTTC
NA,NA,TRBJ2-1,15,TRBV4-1,CASSQPRSSYNEQFF,TGCGCCAGCAGCCAACCGCGGAGCTCCTACAATGAGCAGTTCTTC
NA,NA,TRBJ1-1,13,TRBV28,CASSYTVNTEAFF,TGTGCCAGCAGCTATACAGTGAACACTGAAGCTTTCTTT
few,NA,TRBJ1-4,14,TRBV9,CASSEEGVGEKLFF,TGTGCCAGCAGCGAGGAGGGAGTAGGGGAAAAACTGTTTTTT
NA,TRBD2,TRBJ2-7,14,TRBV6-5,CASRTSGGFYEQYF,TGTGCCAGCAGGACTAGCGGGGGTTTCTACGAGCAGTACTTC
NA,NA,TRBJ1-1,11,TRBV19,CASSLNTEAFF,TGTGCCAGTAGCCTTAACACTGAAGCTTTCTTT
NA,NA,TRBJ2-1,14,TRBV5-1,CASSSLAGSNEQFF,TGCGCCAGCAGCTCCCTGGCGGGGAGCAATGAGCAGTTCTTC
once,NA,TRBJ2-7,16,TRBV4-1,CASSQAWDPGDHEQYF,TGCGCCAGCAGCCAAGCATGGGACCCAGGGGACCACGAGCAGTACTTC
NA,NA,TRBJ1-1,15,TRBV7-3,CASSLGAGWDTEAFF,TGTGCCAGCAGCTTAGGGGCAGGATGGGACACTGAAGCTTTCTTT
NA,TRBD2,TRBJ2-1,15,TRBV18,CASSGTSGEINEQFF,TGTGCCAGCTCGGGGACTAGCGGGGAAATTAATGAGCAGTTCTTC
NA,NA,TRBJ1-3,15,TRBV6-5,CASSYREPSGNTIYF,TGTGCCAGCAGTTACCGAGAGCCCTCTGGAAACACCATATATTTT
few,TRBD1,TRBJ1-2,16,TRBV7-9,CASSLGPRDRVDGYTF,TGTGCCAGCAGCCTCGGACCCCGGGACAGGGTCGATGGCTACACCTTC
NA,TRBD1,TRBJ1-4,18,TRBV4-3,CASSQETDRVGTNEKLFF,TGCGCCAGCAGCCAAGAAACGGACAGGGTCGGAACTAATGAAAAACTGTTTTTT
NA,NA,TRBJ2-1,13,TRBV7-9,CASSLTGYNEQFF,TGTGCCAGCAGCTTAACGGGATACAATGAGCAGTTCTTC